A selection of T cell receptor beta chains follows, all from one sample in a study of T-cell memory formation after mild COVID-19. MiXCR, run by TCRdb on the 5' RACE reads, gives a single entry per CDR3 protein. The sample carries 270,000 or so distinct CDR3 sequences, about a sixth recorded once. Sequenced input: PBMCs or a T cell subset sorted from them (not recorded which). The receptor set was obtained from a man aged 18 to 35 who had mild COVID-19 (a few samples of this study predate the infection). Cell type and time point are not known. CDR3s include the opening cysteine and the closing phenylalanine or tryptophan. Fields, in order: D gene, J gene, clone size, V gene, CDR3 protein, CDR3 DNA. The D gene is left open where the match is weak. Clone size is not always given. Where it is, it says once, few, many or a class for expanded clones.

>TRBD1|TRBJ1-4|-|TRBV7-9
CASSPGQGINEKLFF
TGTGCCAGCAGCCCTGGACAGGGCATTAATGAAAAACTGTTTTTT
>-|TRBJ1-2|few|TRBV9
CASSPRRVVDDGYTF
TGTGCCAGCAGCCCGAGGCGAGTCGTCGATGATGGCTACACCTTC
>-|TRBJ2-2|few|TRBV6-2/TRBV6-3
CATGSGTPPRELFF
TGTGCCACCGGATCCGGGACTCCCCCCCGGGAGCTGTTTTTT
>-|TRBJ1-4|-|TRBV9
CASSAGGTNEKLFF
TGTGCCAGCAGCGCTGGGGGGACTAATGAAAAACTGTTTTTT
>-|TRBJ2-3|few|TRBV18
CASSPDGRITDTQYF
TGTGCCAGCTCACCGGACGGACGAATCACAGATACGCAGTATTTT
>TRBD1|TRBJ1-1|-|TRBV29-1
CSVDRVNTEAFF
TGCAGCGTGGACAGGGTGAACACTGAAGCTTTCTTT
>-|TRBJ1-5|many|TRBV12-3/TRBV12-4
CASSLAGGNQPQHF
TGTGCCAGCAGTTTAGCAGGGGGCAATCAGCCCCAGCATTTT
>-|TRBJ2-3|many|TRBV2
CASRATSDSTDTQYF
TGTGCCAGCAGGGCTACGTCGGATAGCACAGATACGCAGTATTTT
>TRBD1|TRBJ2-7|-|TRBV5-1
CASSLDAGGYEQYF
TGCGCCAGCAGCTTGGATGCAGGGGGCTACGAGCAGTACTTC
>-|TRBJ1-2|-|TRBV12-3/TRBV12-4
CASSPVGVRRGYTF
TGTGCCAGCAGCCCTGTAGGGGTGAGAAGGGGCTACACCTTC
>-|TRBJ1-6|many|TRBV4-1
CASSQDSILSPLHF
TGCGCCAGCAGCCAAGATTCTATTTTGTCACCCCTCCACTTT
>-|TRBJ2-3|-|TRBV6-6
CASCGRGATDTQYF
TGTGCCAGCTGTGGCAGGGGGGCCACAGATACGCAGTATTTT
>-|TRBJ2-1|many|TRBV9
CASSPSIAHNEQFF
TGTGCCAGCAGCCCGTCCATTGCACACAATGAGCAGTTCTTC
>-|TRBJ2-3|-|TRBV20-1
CSARVGEMGPLDTQYF
TGCAGTGCTAGAGTGGGAGAGATGGGGCCCTTAGATACGCAGTATTTT
>-|TRBJ2-5|few|TRBV3-1
CASSARGHSPQETQYF
TGTGCCAGCAGCGCCCGGGGACACTCTCCCCAAGAGACCCAGTACTTC
>TRBD2|TRBJ2-5|few|TRBV7-8
CASSQGLAGGLGTQYF
TGTGCCAGCAGCCAAGGACTAGCGGGGGGGCTGGGGACCCAGTACTTC
>TRBD2|TRBJ2-1|few|TRBV7-8
CASSTGGGGNEQFF
TGTGCCAGCAGCACAGGCGGCGGGGGCAATGAGCAGTTCTTC
>-|TRBJ2-6|-|TRBV4-3
CASSQERGVSGANVLTF
TGCGCCAGCAGCCAAGAGCGGGGTGTCTCTGGGGCCAACGTCCTGACTTTC
>TRBD1|TRBJ2-7|-|TRBV7-2
CASSLTGGSGYEQYF
TGTGCCAGCAGCTTAACAGGGGGCAGTGGATACGAGCAGTACTTC
>TRBD2|TRBJ2-3|-|TRBV4-1
CASSQERGGGAPDTQYF
TGCGCCAGCAGCCAAGAACGGGGCGGGGGGGCCCCAGATACGCAGTATTTT
>-|TRBJ2-2|-|TRBV6-5
CASSSWAGTGELFF
TGTGCCAGCAGTTCCTGGGCGGGCACCGGGGAGCTGTTTTTT
>-|TRBJ1-1|-|TRBV7-2
CASSLDRDYTEAFF
TGTGCCAGCAGCTTAGACAGGGATTACACTGAAGCTTTCTTT
>-|TRBJ2-3|few|TRBV4-1
CASSQGGTTDTQYF
TGCGCCAGCAGCCAAGGGGGGACCACAGATACGCAGTATTTT
>TRBD1|TRBJ2-2|few|TRBV20-1
CSAIDRGPNTGELFF
TGCAGTGCGATTGACAGGGGACCGAACACCGGGGAGCTGTTTTTT
>-|TRBJ2-5|-|TRBV25-1
CASSDRRAGETQYF
TGTGCCAGCAGTGACCGCAGGGCTGGGGAGACCCAGTACTTC
>-|TRBJ2-1|-|TRBV7-2
CASSLLLAPYNEQFF
TGTGCCAGCAGCTTACTTTTGGCCCCCTACAATGAGCAGTTCTTC
>-|TRBJ2-7|-|TRBV6-2/TRBV6-3
CASTGGPKAGDEQYF
TGTGCCAGCACCGGGGGGCCAAAGGCCGGGGACGAGCAGTACTTC